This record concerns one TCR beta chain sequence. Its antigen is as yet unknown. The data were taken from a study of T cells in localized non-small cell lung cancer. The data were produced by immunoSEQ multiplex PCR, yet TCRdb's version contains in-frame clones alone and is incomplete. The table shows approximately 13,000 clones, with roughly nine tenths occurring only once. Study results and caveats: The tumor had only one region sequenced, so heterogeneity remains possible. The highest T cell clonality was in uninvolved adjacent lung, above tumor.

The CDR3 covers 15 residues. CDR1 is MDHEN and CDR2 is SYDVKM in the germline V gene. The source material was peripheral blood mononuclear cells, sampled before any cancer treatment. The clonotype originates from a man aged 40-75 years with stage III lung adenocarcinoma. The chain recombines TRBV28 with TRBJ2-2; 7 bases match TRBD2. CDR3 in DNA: TGTGGGGCAGGGCTAGCGGCCAAGAACACCGGGGAGCTGTTTTTT. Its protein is CGAGLAAKNTGELFF.